This T cell receptor beta chain originates from a study of blood T cell repertoires in COVID-19. On the study more broadly: Acute and convalescent COVID-19 samples came from the United States, Italy and Spain.

CDR1 and CDR2 (germline): SGDLS, YYNGEE. There are 15 residues in the CDR3. Trimming shortened V by 4 bases and J by 6 bases, and 17 bases separated the two germline ends. This table comes from immunoSEQ multiplex PCR, and its TCRdb copy is limited to in-frame clones, with some not included. The sample holds 200,000 to 250,000 clones; approximately 80% are singletons and the top ten take about 2%. This chain links TRBV9 with TRBJ1-5; weak D call: TRBD1 (6 bases). The receptor was derived from a woman over 75 with acute or convalescent COVID-19. Sequenced input: peripheral blood. For the CDR3, the DNA is TGTGCCAGCAGCCCATCAGACAGGTTTGGTCAGCCCCAGCATTTT. It is translated as CASSPSDRFGQPQHF.